This entry features one T cell receptor beta chain sequence. There are 13 residues in the CDR3. The ends were cut back, 1 base at V and 2 bases at J, with 5 bases in the middle. Germline-derived CDR1 and CDR2 are SGHKS and YYEKEE (reference sequence). The data are from a study of CD8 T cells in ankylosing spondylitis. TCRdb independently ran MiXCR on the 5' RACE reads; one entry per CDR3 protein. Altogether about 160,000 distinct CDR3 sequences are present, approximately 16% being singletons, with the ten largest covering roughly 8%. The specimen sequenced was blood, either unsorted or a sorted T cell fraction (not recorded which). J is TRBJ2-3 and V is TRBV5-5; D remains unclear. This receptor was taken from a male donor with ankylosing spondylitis or in good health (not recorded which). CDR3 nucleotides: TGTGCCAGCAGCTTGAGCCCCACAGATACGCAGTATTTT. It encodes CASSLSPTDTQYF.